The sequence of this T cell receptor (beta chain) was determined in a study of T cell changes during pregnancy in multiple sclerosis. Trimming removed 0 bases from V and 15 bases from J; junction bases left unmatched: 10. Germline CDR1 reads SGDLS; CDR2 reads YYNGEE. The length of the CDR3 is 14 residues. Assay: immunoSEQ multiplex PCR; the TCRdb copy retains only in-frame clones and omits some. This repertoire shows 40,000 to 45,000 clones, 85% to 90% found once; its top ten account for under 0.65%. Source: CD4+ T cells from peripheral blood mononuclear cells, taken in the first trimester of pregnancy. The V call is TRBV9, the J call TRBJ2-4; 9 bases line up with TRBD2. This TCR came from a female donor with multiple sclerosis, enrolled in a pregnancy study. Here the CDR3 DNA reads TGTGCCAGCAGCGTAGCGGCTAGCGGGGTCGGGTTGTACTTC. Translated, it gives CASSVAASGVGLYF.